The 8 T cell receptor beta chains given below trace back to one sample, sequenced in a study of technical replicates of blood from a few donors. The data were produced by immunoSEQ multiplex PCR, yet TCRdb's version contains in-frame clones alone and is incomplete. The sample lists 55,000 to 80,000 clones, 92% occurring once. The sequenced sample was T cells isolated from PBMCs. The source of these receptors is a human donor in good health.

The rearrangement links TRBV19 to TRBJ2-7; 11 bases agree with TRBD2. Per the germline V gene, CDR1 is LNHDA and CDR2 is SQIVND (reference sequence). There are 14 residues in the CDR3. Trimming took 6 bases from V and 4 from J; bases not matched to a gene: 5. The CDR3 region is CASSPGLAAYEQYF. The CDR3 coding sequence is TGTGCCAGTAGCCCGGGACTAGCGGCTTACGAGCAGTACTTC. The whole variable domain, filled in from reference TRBV19 and TRBJ2-7, reads DGGITQSPKYLFRKEGQNVTLSCEQNLNHDAMYWYRQDPGQGLRLIYYSQIVNDFQKGDIAEGYSVSREKKESFPLTVTSAQKNPTAFYLCASSPGLAAYEQYFGPGTRLTVT.

The chain couples TRBV25-1 to TRBJ2-3, with 7 bases matching TRBD1. This CDR3 contains 15 residues. Germline CDR1 MGHDK, CDR2 SYGVNS. V dropped 4 bases and J dropped 5; count of bases not matched to a gene: 9. The CDR3 here is CASSGGGEELDTQYF. Here the CDR3 DNA reads TGTGCCAGCAGTGGAGGGGGCGAAGAGTTAGATACGCAGTATTTT.

The chain recombines TRBV6-1 with TRBJ1-5; D gene uncertain. CDR1 and CDR2 (germline): MNHNS, SASEGT. The CDR3 totals 14 residues. V lost 7 bases, J lost 6 bases, and 16 bases lay in between. CDR3 loop: CASTSSGGPQPQHF. As DNA, the CDR3 is TGTGCCAGCACCAGTAGTGGAGGACCTCAGCCCCAGCATTTT.

The chain joins TRBV18 to TRBJ1-3; 10 bases map to TRBD1. Unmatched junction bases numbered 10, after V lost 3 bases and J lost 8 bases. The germline gives CDR1 KGHSH, CDR2 LQKENI. The CDR3 loop spans 16 amino acids. CDR3: CASSPTTGGSEDTIYF. DNA for the CDR3: TGTGCCAGCTCACCGACGACAGGGGGCTCTGAAGACACCATATATTTT.

The chain has TRBV5-1 and TRBJ1-2; TRBD1 matches at 7 bases. CDR3 length equals 13 residues. The trim removed 2 bases at V and 6 bases at J, leaving 4 bases unmatched. Per the germline V gene, CDR1 is SGHRS and CDR2 is YFSETQ. The CDR3 reads CASSFTQGDGYTF. As DNA, the CDR3 is TGCGCCAGCAGCTTTACGCAGGGGGATGGCTACACCTTC.

V and J are TRBV29-1 and TRBJ1-2; 9 nucleotides agree with TRBD1. Germline CDR1 SQVTM, CDR2 ANQGSEA. With 7 bases clipped from V and 7 bases from J, the junction kept 7 bases outside the gene matches. This CDR3 has 12 residues. The CDR3 DNA is TGCAGCGCACGGACAGGGGAAGGTGGCTACACCTTC. Protein sequence: CSARTGEGGYTF.

The chain is built from TRBV19 and TRBJ1-1; D is possibly TRBD1 (5 bases). The CDR3 has 12 amino acids. Per germline, CDR1 LNHDA and CDR2 SQIVND (reference sequence). The V end lost 6 bases, the J end lost 6 bases, and 11 bases lay between the germline ends. CDR3 sequence reads: CASSRDFAEAFF. DNA for the CDR3: TGTGCCAGTAGCCGGGACTTCGCTGAAGCTTTCTTT.

This clone was counted once. The chain employs TRBV29-1 and TRBJ2-7; D is uncertain. V lost 3 bases, J lost 5 bases, and 11 bases lay in between. The CDR3 runs to 12 residues. The germline V gene has CDR1 SQVTM and CDR2 ANQGSEA. The CDR3 sequence is CSVDTYSHEQYF. The DNA for the CDR3 is TGCAGCGTTGATACTTATTCCCACGAGCAGTACTTC.